The 5 T cell receptor beta chains below come from one sample, sequenced in a study of control samples from healthy donors and cancer patients. Profiling relied on immunoSEQ multiplex PCR, and the TCRdb table lists in-frame clones only, not all of them. In the table there are 150,000 to 200,000 clones, approximately 96% of which are singletons. The specimen was blood. Receptors originate from a woman aged 25 to 39 in good health.

This chain connects TRBV9 to TRBJ2-3; the D gene is possibly TRBD1 (5 bases). Germline V gene lookup returns CDR1 SGDLS and CDR2 YYNGEE. This CDR3 is 15 amino acids long. V was pared by 4 bases and J by 0 bases, with 12 bases between. The DNA for the CDR3 is TGTGCCAGCAGCCCCCGACAGACTAGCACAGATACGCAGTATTTT. It yields the protein CASSPRQTSTDTQYF.

V gene TRBV6-2 or TRBV6-3 combines with J gene TRBJ1-1; D call uncertain. With 5 bases removed from V and 10 bases from J, the gap between germline ends came to 17 bases. Germline CDR1 and CDR2: MNHEY and SVGEGT. CDR3 length equals 13 residues. In DNA, the CDR3 is TGTGCCAGCAGTCCCGGAACCCTGAGCGGAGCTTTCTTT. As protein: CASSPGTLSGAFF.

The chain links TRBV3-1 (or the pseudogene TRBV3-2) to TRBJ1-1; 10 positions agree with TRBD1. The CDR3 has 16 amino acids. V gave up 3 bases and J gave up 4 bases; unmatched junction bases: 8. The germline gives CDR1 LGHDT, CDR2 YNNKEL (reference sequence). The CDR3 sequence: CASSQQTGGGRTEAFF. DNA for the CDR3: TGTGCCAGCAGCCAGCAGACAGGGGGCGGTCGCACTGAAGCTTTCTTT.

The rearrangement links TRBV7-2 to TRBJ2-1, with TRBD2 matching over 9 bases. V was pared by 3 bases and J by 2 bases, with 5 bases of the junction left unmatched. This CDR3 contains 16 residues. Germline V lookup: CDR1 SGHTA, CDR2 FQGNSA. CDR3 loop: CASSFSSGGPYNEQFF. CDR3 sequence (DNA): TGTGCCAGCAGCTTCTCCAGCGGGGGGCCCTACAATGAGCAGTTCTTC.

This chain joins TRBV6-5 and TRBJ1-4; D is uncertain. V lost 5 bases, J lost 8 bases, and 15 bases lay in between. The germline V gene has CDR1 MNHEY and CDR2 SVGAGI. The CDR3 covers 14 residues. CDR3 coding DNA: TGTGCCAGCAGTCCCTCGGGAGTTCGAGAAAAACTGTTTTTT. Translation gives CASSPSGVREKLFF.